These T cell receptor beta chains were read from a single sample in a study of CD8+CD57+ T cells in acquired aplastic anemia. Via MiXCR, TCRdb re-called the reads, giving one row per CDR3 protein. The sample lists 62,000 or so distinct CDR3 sequences; roughly half were seen once. The sample comprised sorted CD4+, CD8+, or CD8+CD57+ T cells (not recorded which) from PBMCs. These receptors were taken from a human donor in good health, serving as a control. Both conserved end residues are part of each CDR3. Each record gives: clone size, D gene, CDR3 length, J gene, V gene, CDR3 protein, CDR3 DNA. The D gene is left open where the match is weak. Where a row states a size, it is once, few, many or the class of an expanded clone; other rows omit it.

clone size: NA; D gene: NA; CDR3 length: 14; J gene: TRBJ1-2; V gene: TRBV15; CDR3 protein: CATSRVFGEGGYTF; CDR3 DNA: TGTGCCACCAGCAGAGTATTCGGAGAGGGTGGCTACACCTTC
clone size: medium-sized; D gene: NA; CDR3 length: 13; J gene: TRBJ2-7; V gene: TRBV12-3/TRBV12-4; CDR3 protein: CASSLPVTYEQYF; CDR3 DNA: TGTGCCAGCAGTTTGCCCGTGACCTACGAGCAGTACTTC
clone size: many; D gene: NA; CDR3 length: 12; J gene: TRBJ1-1; V gene: TRBV20-1; CDR3 protein: CSARKKDTEAFF; CDR3 DNA: TGCAGTGCTAGAAAAAAGGACACTGAAGCTTTCTTT
clone size: NA; D gene: NA; CDR3 length: 13; J gene: TRBJ1-2; V gene: TRBV2; CDR3 protein: CASSSTSNYGYTF; CDR3 DNA: TGTGCCAGCAGTTCGACATCCAACTATGGCTACACCTTC
clone size: many; D gene: NA; CDR3 length: 15; J gene: TRBJ2-1; V gene: TRBV9; CDR3 protein: CASSVVGDSYNEQFF; CDR3 DNA: TGTGCCAGCAGCGTAGTCGGGGATTCCTACAATGAGCAGTTCTTC
clone size: many; D gene: NA; CDR3 length: 13; J gene: TRBJ1-2; V gene: TRBV5-4; CDR3 protein: CASRGILRNGYTF; CDR3 DNA: TGTGCCAGCAGGGGTATATTGAGAAATGGCTACACCTTC
clone size: many; D gene: NA; CDR3 length: 14; J gene: TRBJ1-1; V gene: TRBV12-3/TRBV12-4; CDR3 protein: CASSLFPTPDLAFF; CDR3 DNA: TGTGCCAGCAGTTTGTTTCCCACGCCGGATTTAGCTTTCTTT
clone size: NA; D gene: TRBD2; CDR3 length: 12; J gene: TRBJ2-1; V gene: TRBV29-1; CDR3 protein: CSVVSGVNEQFF; CDR3 DNA: TGCAGCGTTGTGAGCGGGGTCAATGAGCAGTTCTTC
clone size: many; D gene: TRBD1; CDR3 length: 13; J gene: TRBJ2-7; V gene: TRBV6-1; CDR3 protein: CASRETGGYEQYF; CDR3 DNA: TGTGCCAGCAGGGAGACAGGGGGATACGAGCAGTACTTC
clone size: once; D gene: NA; CDR3 length: 12; J gene: TRBJ2-1; V gene: TRBV24-1; CDR3 protein: CATSDPLYEQFF; CDR3 DNA: TGTGCCACCAGTGATCCTCTGTATGAGCAGTTCTTC
clone size: many; D gene: NA; CDR3 length: 16; J gene: TRBJ2-2; V gene: TRBV25-1; CDR3 protein: CASSEITAGPTGELFF; CDR3 DNA: TGTGCCAGCAGTGAGATTACCGCCGGCCCCACCGGGGAGCTGTTTTTT
clone size: NA; D gene: TRBD1; CDR3 length: 14; J gene: TRBJ2-3; V gene: TRBV2; CDR3 protein: CASSMGQGADTQYF; CDR3 DNA: TGTGCCAGCAGCATGGGACAGGGGGCAGATACGCAGTATTTT
clone size: NA; D gene: NA; CDR3 length: 12; J gene: TRBJ2-7; V gene: TRBV12-3/TRBV12-4; CDR3 protein: CASRSTTNEQYF; CDR3 DNA: TGTGCCAGCAGGTCTACGACAAACGAGCAGTACTTC
clone size: few; D gene: NA; CDR3 length: 12; J gene: TRBJ2-3; V gene: TRBV5-4; CDR3 protein: CASSLISDTQYF; CDR3 DNA: TGTGCCAGCAGCTTGATCTCAGATACGCAGTATTTT
clone size: NA; D gene: TRBD1; CDR3 length: 15; J gene: TRBJ1-2; V gene: TRBV10-3; CDR3 protein: CAISGGQEGYYGYTF; CDR3 DNA: TGTGCCATCAGTGGGGGACAGGAGGGTTACTATGGCTACACCTTC
clone size: NA; D gene: NA; CDR3 length: 14; J gene: TRBJ1-1; V gene: TRBV7-9; CDR3 protein: CASSLTRVGTEAFF; CDR3 DNA: TGTGCCAGCAGCTTAACCAGGGTCGGGACTGAAGCTTTCTTT
clone size: NA; D gene: TRBD1; CDR3 length: 16; J gene: TRBJ1-1; V gene: TRBV29-1; CDR3 protein: CSVPLDRGYMNTEAFF; CDR3 DNA: TGCAGCGTTCCATTGGACAGGGGGTACATGAACACTGAAGCTTTCTTT
clone size: NA; D gene: TRBD1; CDR3 length: 16; J gene: TRBJ2-5; V gene: TRBV4-1; CDR3 protein: CASSQDRTGTQETQYF; CDR3 DNA: TGCGCCAGCAGCCAAGATCGGACAGGTACACAAGAGACCCAGTACTTC
clone size: NA; D gene: NA; CDR3 length: 15; J gene: TRBJ2-1; V gene: TRBV10-1; CDR3 protein: CASSERGRVGNEQFF; CDR3 DNA: TGCGCCAGCAGTGAGCGTGGGAGAGTCGGCAATGAGCAGTTCTTC
clone size: NA; D gene: NA; CDR3 length: 13; J gene: TRBJ2-1; V gene: TRBV9; CDR3 protein: CASSVRGVDEQFF; CDR3 DNA: TGTGCCAGCAGCGTAAGGGGCGTGGATGAGCAGTTCTTC
clone size: NA; D gene: NA; CDR3 length: 13; J gene: TRBJ2-7; V gene: TRBV24-1; CDR3 protein: CATSGGSSYEQYF; CDR3 DNA: TGTGCCACCAGTGGTGGGTCCTCCTACGAGCAGTACTTC
clone size: many; D gene: TRBD1; CDR3 length: 13; J gene: TRBJ2-1; V gene: TRBV20-1; CDR3 protein: CSARPQGFNEQFF; CDR3 DNA: TGCAGTGCCAGACCACAGGGGTTCAATGAGCAGTTCTTC
clone size: few; D gene: NA; CDR3 length: 13; J gene: TRBJ1-5; V gene: TRBV15; CDR3 protein: CATRKGGNQPQHF; CDR3 DNA: TGTGCCACCAGGAAGGGTGGTAATCAGCCCCAGCATTTT
clone size: NA; D gene: NA; CDR3 length: 16; J gene: TRBJ1-1; V gene: TRBV20-1; CDR3 protein: CSARASGRATNTEAFF; CDR3 DNA: TGCAGTGCTAGAGCCAGCGGCCGGGCGACGAACACTGAAGCTTTCTTT
clone size: many; D gene: NA; CDR3 length: 16; J gene: TRBJ2-7; V gene: TRBV4-2; CDR3 protein: CASSQDYPGVGYEQYF; CDR3 DNA: TGTGCCAGCAGCCAAGATTATCCAGGGGTTGGCTACGAGCAGTACTTC
clone size: NA; D gene: NA; CDR3 length: 11; J gene: TRBJ1-4; V gene: TRBV7-9; CDR3 protein: CASSHNEKLFF; CDR3 DNA: TGTGCCAGCAGCCATAATGAAAAACTGTTTTTT
clone size: NA; D gene: NA; CDR3 length: 15; J gene: TRBJ2-7; V gene: TRBV11-1; CDR3 protein: CASSLSGQRRYEQYF; CDR3 DNA: TGTGCCAGCAGCTTAAGCGGACAACGCCGCTACGAGCAGTACTTC
clone size: NA; D gene: TRBD1; CDR3 length: 15; J gene: TRBJ1-6; V gene: TRBV7-8; CDR3 protein: CASSPRTGSASPLHF; CDR3 DNA: TGTGCCAGCAGCCCCCGGACAGGGTCAGCCTCACCCCTCCACTTT
clone size: many; D gene: NA; CDR3 length: 13; J gene: TRBJ2-7; V gene: TRBV11-2; CDR3 protein: CASSYGGHYEQYF; CDR3 DNA: TGTGCCAGCAGCTACGGGGGCCACTACGAGCAGTACTTC
clone size: NA; D gene: TRBD1; CDR3 length: 16; J gene: TRBJ1-6; V gene: TRBV19; CDR3 protein: CASSRQGANYNSPLHF; CDR3 DNA: TGTGCCAGTAGCCGACAGGGGGCTAACTATAATTCACCCCTCCACTTT
clone size: once; D gene: NA; CDR3 length: 14; J gene: TRBJ1-3; V gene: TRBV5-1; CDR3 protein: CASSTDRLGNTIYF; CDR3 DNA: TGCGCCAGCAGCACAGACAGGCTCGGAAACACCATATATTTT
clone size: many; D gene: TRBD1; CDR3 length: 16; J gene: TRBJ1-1; V gene: TRBV7-8; CDR3 protein: CASSLAPGQGYTEAFF; CDR3 DNA: TGTGCCAGCAGCTTAGCACCGGGACAGGGTTACACTGAAGCTTTCTTT
clone size: NA; D gene: NA; CDR3 length: 13; J gene: TRBJ2-1; V gene: TRBV6-1; CDR3 protein: CASSDPLNNEQFF; CDR3 DNA: TGTGCCAGCAGTGACCCGCTGAACAACGAGCAGTTCTTC
clone size: NA; D gene: NA; CDR3 length: 16; J gene: TRBJ1-4; V gene: TRBV1; CDR3 protein: CASSQVGGLANEKLFF; CDR3 DNA: TGTGCCAGCAGCCAAGTAGGGGGTCTGGCTAATGAAAAACTGTTTTTT
clone size: NA; D gene: NA; CDR3 length: 12; J gene: TRBJ1-5; V gene: TRBV19; CDR3 protein: CASDGPGQPQHF; CDR3 DNA: TGTGCCAGTGATGGCCCGGGGCAGCCCCAGCATTTT
clone size: NA; D gene: TRBD1; CDR3 length: 15; J gene: TRBJ1-2; V gene: TRBV19; CDR3 protein: CASSIPRQGAYGYTF; CDR3 DNA: TGTGCCAGTAGTATCCCTCGACAGGGAGCCTATGGCTACACCTTC
clone size: NA; D gene: NA; CDR3 length: 15; J gene: TRBJ1-2; V gene: TRBV6-1; CDR3 protein: CASSEAGGVIYGYTF; CDR3 DNA: TGTGCCAGCAGTGAAGCCGGGGGCGTCATCTATGGCTACACCTTC
clone size: many; D gene: NA; CDR3 length: 14; J gene: TRBJ2-3; V gene: TRBV27; CDR3 protein: CASSSLSSTDTQYF; CDR3 DNA: TGCGCCAGCAGTTCCCTAAGTAGCACAGATACGCAGTATTTT
clone size: once; D gene: TRBD2; CDR3 length: 16; J gene: TRBJ2-1; V gene: TRBV10-2; CDR3 protein: CASSEGLAGVNNEQFF; CDR3 DNA: TGCGCCAGCAGTGAGGGCCTAGCGGGAGTAAACAATGAGCAGTTCTTC
clone size: many; D gene: NA; CDR3 length: 15; J gene: TRBJ1-4; V gene: TRBV5-1; CDR3 protein: CASSLGAGSNEKLFF; CDR3 DNA: TGCGCCAGCAGCTTGGGGGCTGGCTCTAATGAAAAACTGTTTTTT
clone size: NA; D gene: NA; CDR3 length: 13; J gene: TRBJ2-1; V gene: TRBV7-7; CDR3 protein: CASSLAPVNEQFF; CDR3 DNA: TGTGCCAGCAGCTTAGCCCCAGTTAATGAGCAGTTCTTC
clone size: NA; D gene: NA; CDR3 length: 14; J gene: TRBJ1-1; V gene: TRBV20-1; CDR3 protein: CSGKGGPRDTEAFF; CDR3 DNA: TGCAGTGGGAAAGGGGGGCCAAGGGACACTGAAGCTTTCTTT
clone size: NA; D gene: TRBD2; CDR3 length: 14; J gene: TRBJ2-3; V gene: TRBV12-3/TRBV12-4; CDR3 protein: CASTLAGGPDTQYF; CDR3 DNA: TGTGCCAGCACTCTAGCGGGGGGGCCTGATACGCAGTATTTT
clone size: NA; D gene: NA; CDR3 length: 13; J gene: TRBJ1-1; V gene: TRBV19; CDR3 protein: CASTPDRNTEAFF; CDR3 DNA: TGTGCCAGTACCCCGGACAGGAACACTGAAGCTTTCTTT
clone size: NA; D gene: TRBD2; CDR3 length: 15; J gene: TRBJ2-2; V gene: TRBV6-1; CDR3 protein: CASSENSGGTGELFF; CDR3 DNA: TGTGCCAGCAGTGAAAATAGCGGGGGGACCGGGGAGCTGTTTTTT
clone size: many; D gene: NA; CDR3 length: 15; J gene: TRBJ2-7; V gene: TRBV4-1; CDR3 protein: CASSAVVSGNYEQYF; CDR3 DNA: TGCGCCAGCAGTGCGGTAGTGTCCGGTAACTACGAGCAGTACTTC
clone size: NA; D gene: TRBD1; CDR3 length: 14; J gene: TRBJ1-1; V gene: TRBV29-1; CDR3 protein: CTGQWAFGNTEAFF; CDR3 DNA: TGCACGGGACAGTGGGCTTTCGGGAACACTGAAGCTTTCTTT
clone size: many; D gene: NA; CDR3 length: 15; J gene: TRBJ2-3; V gene: TRBV4-1; CDR3 protein: CASSPQETPQDTQYF; CDR3 DNA: TGCGCCAGCAGCCCACAAGAGACTCCACAGGATACGCAGTATTTT
clone size: NA; D gene: TRBD2; CDR3 length: 15; J gene: TRBJ2-5; V gene: TRBV6-2/TRBV6-3; CDR3 protein: CASSTSGAIQETQYF; CDR3 DNA: TGTGCCAGCTCCACTAGCGGGGCTATCCAAGAGACCCAGTACTTC
clone size: many; D gene: NA; CDR3 length: 15; J gene: TRBJ1-1; V gene: TRBV7-6; CDR3 protein: CASSLDLGLNTEAFF; CDR3 DNA: TGTGCCAGCAGCTTAGATTTAGGATTGAACACTGAAGCTTTCTTT
clone size: many; D gene: NA; CDR3 length: 15; J gene: TRBJ1-1; V gene: TRBV7-9; CDR3 protein: CASSLGEGLDTEAFF; CDR3 DNA: TGTGCCAGCAGCTTAGGGGAGGGGTTGGACACTGAAGCTTTCTTT
clone size: NA; D gene: NA; CDR3 length: 12; J gene: TRBJ1-1; V gene: TRBV10-3; CDR3 protein: CAVSGDGAEAFF; CDR3 DNA: TGTGCCGTGTCAGGGGATGGCGCTGAAGCTTTCTTT
clone size: NA; D gene: NA; CDR3 length: 13; J gene: TRBJ1-1; V gene: TRBV10-1; CDR3 protein: CASSEVVGTEAFF; CDR3 DNA: TGCGCCAGCAGCGAAGTGGTGGGGACTGAAGCTTTCTTT
clone size: NA; D gene: NA; CDR3 length: 14; J gene: TRBJ2-7; V gene: TRBV29-1; CDR3 protein: CSVDRGGRGLEQYF; CDR3 DNA: TGCAGCGTTGATAGGGGGGGACGGGGCCTCGAGCAGTACTTC
clone size: many; D gene: TRBD2; CDR3 length: 15; J gene: TRBJ2-1; V gene: TRBV6-5; CDR3 protein: CASSPTSGTYNEQFF; CDR3 DNA: TGTGCCAGCAGTCCGACTAGCGGGACATACAATGAGCAGTTCTTC
clone size: NA; D gene: NA; CDR3 length: 14; J gene: TRBJ1-5; V gene: TRBV20-1; CDR3 protein: CSALEMGDNQPQHF; CDR3 DNA: TGCAGTGCTCTCGAGATGGGGGACAATCAGCCCCAGCATTTT
clone size: many; D gene: TRBD2; CDR3 length: 16; J gene: TRBJ2-2; V gene: TRBV7-9; CDR3 protein: CASSGASGRNTGELFF; CDR3 DNA: TGTGCCAGCAGCGGCGCTAGCGGGAGGAACACCGGGGAGCTGTTTTTT
clone size: NA; D gene: TRBD2; CDR3 length: 16; J gene: TRBJ2-3; V gene: TRBV20-1; CDR3 protein: CSARGGTSGGIDTQYF; CDR3 DNA: TGCAGTGCTAGAGGCGGGACTAGCGGGGGGATAGATACGCAGTATTTT
clone size: few; D gene: NA; CDR3 length: 13; J gene: TRBJ2-5; V gene: TRBV15; CDR3 protein: CATSRVGEETQYF; CDR3 DNA: TGTGCCACCAGCAGAGTTGGGGAAGAGACCCAGTACTTC
clone size: NA; D gene: NA; CDR3 length: 15; J gene: TRBJ2-7; V gene: TRBV6-4; CDR3 protein: CASSFTNALSYEQYF; CDR3 DNA: TGTGCCAGCAGTTTCACGAACGCCTTGTCATACGAGCAGTACTTC